A single sample gave rise to the 17 T cell receptor beta chains below, sequenced in a study of blood T cell repertoires in COVID-19. Repertoires were generated with immunoSEQ multiplex PCR, while TCRdb's copy carries only in-frame clones and drops some. The data show 300,000 to 350,000 clones, with 90% seen just once and around 4.3% held by the top ten. Sequenced: PBMCs or T cells enriched from blood (not recorded which). The receptors originated from a woman aged 18-29 years with acute COVID-19.

This clone was picked up one time. The chain carries TRBV9 and TRBJ1-3; 7 nucleotides match TRBD1. Per the germline V gene, CDR1 is SGDLS and CDR2 is YYNGEE. The J segment lost 3 bases and the V segment lost 1 base, leaving 13 bases of the junction unmatched. CDR3 length: 18 amino acids. Here the CDR3 reads CASSVSFTGVIFGNTIYF. The CDR3 nucleotides read TGTGCCAGCAGCGTATCGTTCACAGGGGTAATATTTGGAAACACCATATATTTT.

This sequence joins TRBV12-3 or TRBV12-4 and TRBJ1-1; D is undetermined. CDR3 size: 13 residues. The V end lost 1 base, the J end lost 7 bases, and 10 bases lay between the germline ends. CDR3 DNA: TGTGCCAGCAGTTTAGGGAGAAGTAATGAAGCTTTCTTT. As protein: CASSLGRSNEAFF.

The chain recombines TRBV18 with TRBJ2-7; 14 bases are shared with TRBD2. V shed 6 bases, J shed 6 bases, and the junction held 7 bases outside the gene matches. Germline loops: CDR1 KGHSH, CDR2 LQKENI. CDR3 length equals 15 residues. CDR3: CASSRGTSGSGEQYF. The CDR3 DNA reads as TGTGCCAGCTCCCGCGGGACTAGCGGGAGTGGCGAGCAGTACTTC.

In regard to this clone: The DNA is left out, because the CDR3 cannot be placed on it with certainty; the CDR3 is given as TCRdb lists it. The chain joins TRBV29-1 to TRBJ2-3; TRBD1, the table's D call, was not compared with the DNA. Germline V lookup: CDR1 SQVTM, CDR2 ANQGSEA. The CDR3 spans 16 residues, counting both ends. The CDR3 spells CSARFFGQGVTDTQYF.

This clone appeared a single time. Here the CDR3 DNA reads TGTGCCAGCAGCCGTGACAGGGACAGGGGCCAAGAGACCCAGTACTTC. Encoded protein: CASSRDRDRGQETQYF. V and J are TRBV7-9 and TRBJ2-5; TRBD1 agrees at 10 bases. This CDR3 spans 16 amino acids. Looked up from germline, CDR1 is SEHNR and CDR2 is FQNEAQ (reference sequence). With 5 bases clipped from V and 1 base from J, the junction kept 7 bases outside the gene matches. The full variable domain, with the rest looked up from reference TRBV7-9 and TRBJ2-5, is DTGVSQNPRHKITKRGQNVTFRCDPISEHNRLYWYRQTLGQGPEFLTYFQNEAQLEKSRLLSDRFSAERPKGSFSTLEIQRTEQGDSAMYLCASSRDRDRGQETQYFGPGTRLLVL.

The chain combines TRBV12-3 or TRBV12-4 with TRBJ2-7; D uncertain. Trimming took 4 bases from V and 5 from J, leaving 12 bases between them. This CDR3 region has 13 residues. The chain's CDR3 is CASSSTAADEQYF. CDR3 DNA sequence: TGTGCCAGCAGTTCGACTGCAGCCGACGAGCAGTACTTC.

The chain employs TRBV6-5 and TRBJ2-1; TRBD2 matches 9 bases. Germline CDR1 is MNHEY and CDR2 is SVGAGI. After removal of 6 bases from V and 6 bases from J, the junction contained 9 bases not matched to a gene. The CDR3 totals 15 residues. For the CDR3, the DNA is TGTGCCAGCAGGAGGGGGGGGACTAGCTCCAATGAGCAGTTCTTC. This codes for CASRRGGTSSNEQFF.

The V call is TRBV5-1, the J call TRBJ2-6, with D unclear. The ends were cut back, 3 bases at V and 0 bases at J, with 13 bases in the middle. Germline V gene data show CDR1 as SGHRS and CDR2 as YFSETQ. The CDR3 has 17 amino acids. The CDR3 bases are TGCGCCAGCAGCTCCGACTCGAGCCTCTCTGGGGCCAACGTCCTGACTTTC. As protein: CASSSDSSLSGANVLTF. The variable domain in full, completed from reference TRBV5-1 and TRBJ2-6, reads KAGVTQTPRYLIKTRGQQVTLSCSPISGHRSVSWYQQTPGQGLQFLFEYFSETQRNKGNFPGRFSGRQFSNSRSEMNVSTLELGDSALYLCASSSDSSLSGANVLTFGAGSRLTVL.

The chain joins TRBV11-3 to TRBJ1-1; 8 nucleotides agree with TRBD1. In germline, CDR1 is SGHNT, CDR2 YENEEA. This CDR3 is built from 15 residues. V shed 7 bases and J 5 bases; nucleotides not matched to a gene: 12. This CDR3 is CASNLPGTGGTEAFF. CDR3 nucleotide sequence: TGTGCCAGCAACCTACCCGGGACAGGAGGAACTGAAGCTTTCTTT. Filled out from reference TRBV11-3 and TRBJ1-1, the complete variable domain reads EAGVVQSPRYKIIEKKQPVAFWCNPISGHNTLYWYLQNLGQGPELLIRYENEEAVDDSQLPKDRFSAERLKGVDSTLKIQPAELGDSAVYLCASNLPGTGGTEAFFGQGTRLTVV.

The chain has TRBV3-1 (or the pseudogene TRBV3-2) and TRBJ1-3; TRBD1 might be the D (5 bases). The germline gives CDR1 LGHDT, CDR2 YNNKEL (reference sequence). The V end lost 1 base, the J end lost 2 bases, and 12 bases lay between the germline ends. The CDR3 runs to 16 residues. This CDR3 is CASSQVPPGPGNTIYF. In nucleotides, the CDR3 is TGTGCCAGCAGCCAAGTCCCTCCAGGGCCTGGAAACACCATATATTTT.

A few counts support this clone. The chain carries TRBV5-5 and TRBJ1-3; no clear D gene. The V end was cut by 4 bases, the J end by 4 bases, with 18 bases between. The CDR3 runs to 16 residues. CDR1 is SGHKS, CDR2 YYEKEE, per germline (reference sequence). CDR3 sequence: CASSLAGGPIGNTIYF. The CDR3 DNA sequence: TGTGCCAGCAGCCTAGCTGGCGGGCCCATCGGAAACACCATATATTTT.

This chain uses TRBV19 with TRBJ2-2; the match to TRBD2 covers 7 bases. Germline lookup yields CDR1 LNHDA and CDR2 SQIVND (reference sequence). The J segment lost 5 bases and the V segment lost 4 bases, leaving 4 bases of the junction unmatched. There are 14 residues in the CDR3. The CDR3 loop reads CASSSGRWTGELFF. The DNA of the CDR3 is TGTGCCAGTAGTAGCGGGAGATGGACCGGGGAGCTGTTTTTT.

V and J are TRBV19 and TRBJ1-6; maybe TRBD1 (5 bases). Trimming removed 5 bases from V and 7 bases from J, with 15 bases in between. The CDR3 covers 15 residues. The germline V gene has CDR1 LNHDA and CDR2 SQIVND (reference sequence). CDR3 DNA sequence: TGTGCCAGTAGTGCGCGCCGGGGGAACAATTCACCCCTCCACTTT. Amino acid sequence: CASSARRGNNSPLHF.

V usage is TRBV3-1 (or the pseudogene TRBV3-2) and J usage is TRBJ2-5; 10 bases are shared with TRBD1. The germline V gene encodes CDR1 LGHDT and CDR2 YNNKEL (reference sequence). After removal of 4 bases from V and 4 bases from J, the junction contained 6 bases not matched to a gene. The CDR3 extends over 15 amino acids. The CDR3 nucleotides read TGTGCCAGCAGCCGTAGCCGGGACAGGGGAGAGACCCAGTACTTC. Translated, it gives CASSRSRDRGETQYF.

The V call is TRBV24-1, the J call TRBJ1-2, with 9 bases lining up with TRBD1. CDR3 size: 16 residues. Germline assignment: CDR1 KGHDR and CDR2 SFDVKD. Trimming took 2 bases from V and 3 from J; bases not matched to a gene: 6. CDR3 nucleotide sequence: TGTGCCACCAGTGATTCCTCAGACAGGGGGGACTATGGCTACACCTTC. Its protein is CATSDSSDRGDYGYTF.

This chain links TRBV29-1 with TRBJ2-1, with D possibly matching TRBD2 (6 bases). Looked up from germline, CDR1 is SQVTM and CDR2 is ANQGSEA. V was pared by 5 bases and J by 7 bases, with 12 bases between. This CDR3 has 12 amino acids. CDR3 protein: CSVQAGGNEQFF. CDR3 DNA: TGCAGCGTTCAGGCTGGGGGGAATGAGCAGTTCTTC.

The chain uses TRBV19 and TRBJ1-2, with 8 bases identical to TRBD1. J was trimmed by 4 bases and V by 4 bases; bases with no gene match: 5. This CDR3 contains 14 residues. Germline CDR1 reads LNHDA; CDR2 reads SQIVND (reference sequence). CDR3 loop: CASSTGGGGYGYTF. As DNA, the CDR3 is TGTGCCAGTAGTACAGGGGGCGGTGGCTATGGCTACACCTTC.